Sequencing of this T cell receptor (beta chain) was carried out in a study of CD8+ T cells in alopecia areata (dated by TCRdb to between 2018 and 2020). With regard to the full study: Treated patients were enrolled in an open-label pilot trial of oral tofacitinib at 5 to 10 mg twice daily for moderate-to-severe alopecia areata. High-throughput TCRbeta sequencing was used to examine T cell clonal expansion in alopecia areata in both the C3H/HeJ mouse model and human patients. immunoSEQ multiplex PCR using 35 Vbeta forward primers and 13 Jbeta reverse primers was used to amplify TCRbeta CDR3 regions. Scalp clonality was compared among normal scalp (n=4), patchy alopecia areata scalp (n=8), and alopecia totalis/universalis scalp (n=8). Tofacitinib was administered for 6 to 18 months, and 6 months of follow-up off drug were then conducted to assess delayed response and recurrence. RNA was obtained with the PAXgene miRNA kit for fixed scalp, the miRNeasy kit for PBMCs, and the RNeasy kit for mouse skin. For the treated patients, the SALT score, which quantifies what percentage of scalp surface area is affected, served as the measure of disease severity. Patients on tofacitinib were biopsied at baseline and after 4 and 24 weeks of treatment, and several of the patients also had a later scalp biopsy. On the human side, TCRbeta sequencing was run on scalp tissue and on sorted CD4+ and CD8+ peripheral blood T cells from healthy controls and from alopecia areata patients with either patchy or totalis/universalis disease.

Receptors were amplified or captured by the immunoSEQ multiplex PCR assay. For TCR sequencing, RNA was extracted from every sample and reverse transcribed into cDNA to serve as template. First-strand cDNA was synthesized using SuperScript III with a 2:1 mix of oligo-dT and random hexamers. A synthetic immune receptor repertoire was used to assess amplification bias, and residual bias was removed computationally. On the authors' methods: Raw reads were preprocessed to remove errors, and CDR3 was defined by IMGT conventions from the conserved cysteine to phenylalanine. Clonality was computed by normalizing Shannon entropy by log2 of the number of productive unique TCRs and subtracting the result from 1. Whether scalp clones were CD4 or CD8 was inferred by matching scalp TCRbeta sequences against CD4 and CD8 repertoires sorted from blood. TCRdb carries this immuneACCESS record with in-frame sequences only. Its versions omit some clonotypes, under half of them owing to an unresolved V gene in the studies checked, with the rest unexplained. Clone size and V and J calls were adopted from that table, with D and trimming inferred from the DNA. This sample gives 190,000 or so clones in total; under 60% of them show up just once. Over 9.5% of the sample is in the top ten clones.

The meaning of the sample's time point label: roughly 24 weeks on oral tofacitinib. The treatment or condition label on this specimen signifies: oral pan-JAK inhibitor, 5-10 mg twice daily. Lesional scalp punch biopsies and peripheral blood were obtained from alopecia areata patients. PBMCs were separated by density centrifugation and stained for CD3, CD4 and CD8, after which CD4+ and CD8+ T cells were sorted on a FACSAria. The paper's findings and limits, for the study overall: Unlike mouse skin, where gammadelta T cells dominate, normal human skin contains resident alphabeta T cells that get sequenced too, which complicates analysis of the scalp TCR repertoire. Lesional scalp, especially in alopecia totalis/universalis, showed higher clonality and more expanded CD8+ clones than normal scalp, suggesting antigenic drive. Because the treated cohort was small and included a single nonresponder, larger studies are needed to assess links between baseline CD8+ expansion and response. With tofacitinib, both scalp clonality and the number of expanded CD8+ clones among the top 100 scalp clones went down significantly. During tofacitinib treatment, many expanded lesional clones remained in scalp and blood, and this persistence may partly explain relapse after treatment is stopped. Shared TCR sequences between patients were less evident than in mice, which may be partly attributable to HLA diversity in the patient population.

This clone occurred a few times. Its target antigen remains unknown. Per-base qualities were not stored, and no clone one base away is much larger. The CDR3 holds 13 amino acids from the cysteine to the phenylalanine. This entry keeps only the CDR3 DNA: 39 bases, framed from base 1. CDR1 is given as SGHAT and CDR2 as FQNNGV, both from the germline V gene. V gives up 2 bases and J gives up 10 bases, and the segment between their germline ends measures 14 bases. The clonotype was recovered from a human donor with alopecia areata. The rearranged chain carries TRBV11-2 and TRBJ1-2; TRBD1 is perhaps the D gene, given 5 matching bases. Specimen: CD8+ T cells sorted from blood, collected at week 24, from a patient treated with tofacitinib. CDR3 loop: CASSLIMGDLYTF. The sequenced DNA: TGTGCCAGCAGCTTAATAATGGGGGACCTCTACACCTTC.